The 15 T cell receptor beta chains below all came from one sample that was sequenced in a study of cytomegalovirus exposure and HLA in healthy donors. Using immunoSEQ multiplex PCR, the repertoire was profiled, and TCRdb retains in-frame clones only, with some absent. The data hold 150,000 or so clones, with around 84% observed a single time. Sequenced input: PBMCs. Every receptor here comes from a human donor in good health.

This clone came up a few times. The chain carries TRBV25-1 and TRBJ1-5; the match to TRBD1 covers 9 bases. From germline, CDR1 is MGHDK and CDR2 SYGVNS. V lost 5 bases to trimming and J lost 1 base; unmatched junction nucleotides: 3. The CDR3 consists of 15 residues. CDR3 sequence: CASSSGQGSNQPQHF. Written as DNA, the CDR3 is TGTGCCAGCAGTTCTGGACAGGGGAGCAATCAGCCCCAGCATTTT.

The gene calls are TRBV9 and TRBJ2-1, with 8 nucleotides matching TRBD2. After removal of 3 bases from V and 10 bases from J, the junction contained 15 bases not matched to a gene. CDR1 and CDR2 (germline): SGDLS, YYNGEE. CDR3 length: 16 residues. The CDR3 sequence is CASSGVERGPLGEQFF. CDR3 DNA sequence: TGTGCCAGCAGCGGTGTGGAGCGGGGGCCTTTGGGGGAGCAGTTCTTC.

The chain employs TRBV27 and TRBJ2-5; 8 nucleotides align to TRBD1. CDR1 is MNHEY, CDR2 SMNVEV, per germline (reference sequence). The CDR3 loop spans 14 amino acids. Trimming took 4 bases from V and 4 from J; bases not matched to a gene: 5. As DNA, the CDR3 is TGTGCCAGCAGTTCCCGGACAGGGCTAGAGACCCAGTACTTC. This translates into CASSSRTGLETQYF.

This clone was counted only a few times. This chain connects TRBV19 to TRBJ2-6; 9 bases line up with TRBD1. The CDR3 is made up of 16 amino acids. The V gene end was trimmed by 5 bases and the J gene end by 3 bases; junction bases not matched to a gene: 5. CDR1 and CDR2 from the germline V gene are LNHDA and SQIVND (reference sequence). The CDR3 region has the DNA TGTGCCAGTAGTGCCACAGGGGGCGATGGGGCCAACGTCCTGACTTTC. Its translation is CASSATGGDGANVLTF.

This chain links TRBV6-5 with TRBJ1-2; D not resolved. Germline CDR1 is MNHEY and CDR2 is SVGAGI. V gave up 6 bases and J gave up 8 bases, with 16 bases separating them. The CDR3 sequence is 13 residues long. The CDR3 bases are TGTGCCAGCAGCCCGACAAATTATGCGGGCTACACCTTC. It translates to CASSPTNYAGYTF.

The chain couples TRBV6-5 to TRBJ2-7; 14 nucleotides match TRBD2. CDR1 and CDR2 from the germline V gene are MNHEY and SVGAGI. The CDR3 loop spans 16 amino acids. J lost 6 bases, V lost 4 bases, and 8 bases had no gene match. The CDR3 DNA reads TGTGCCAGCAGTTCCTTAGGGACTAGCGGGAGAAGCGAGCAGTACTTC. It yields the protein CASSSLGTSGRSEQYF.

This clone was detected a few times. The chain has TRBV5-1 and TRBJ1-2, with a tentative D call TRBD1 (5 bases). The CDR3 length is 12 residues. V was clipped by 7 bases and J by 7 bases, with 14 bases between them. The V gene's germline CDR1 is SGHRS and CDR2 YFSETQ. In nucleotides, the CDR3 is TGCGCCAGCGGGGCGGGGGAACCTGGCTACACCTTC. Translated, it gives CASGAGEPGYTF.

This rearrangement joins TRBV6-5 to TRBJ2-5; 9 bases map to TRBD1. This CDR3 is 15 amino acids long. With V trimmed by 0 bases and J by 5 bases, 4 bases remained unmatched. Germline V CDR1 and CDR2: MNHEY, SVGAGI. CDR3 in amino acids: CASSYSQGAGETQYF. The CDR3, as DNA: TGTGCCAGCAGTTACTCACAGGGGGCCGGTGAGACCCAGTACTTC.

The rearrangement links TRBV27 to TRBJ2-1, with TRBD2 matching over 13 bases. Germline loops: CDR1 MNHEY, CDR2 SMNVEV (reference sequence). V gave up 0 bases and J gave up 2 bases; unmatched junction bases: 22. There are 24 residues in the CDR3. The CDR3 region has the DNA TGTGCCAGCAGTTTATCACCCCCCCTTTGGACTAGCGGGAGTGGGACCATAACCTACAATGAGCAGTTCTTC. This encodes CASSLSPPLWTSGSGTITYNEQFF.

For the CDR3, the DNA is TGTGCCAGCAGCTTGCCAGGGGCAAGTAAACTGTTTTTT. Protein product: CASSLPGASKLFF. This chain uses TRBV5-5 with TRBJ1-4, with a possible D match to TRBD1 (6 bases). Germline lookup yields CDR1 SGHKS and CDR2 YYEKEE (reference sequence). With 1 base removed from V and 11 bases from J, the gap between germline ends came to 12 bases. The CDR3 consists of 13 residues.

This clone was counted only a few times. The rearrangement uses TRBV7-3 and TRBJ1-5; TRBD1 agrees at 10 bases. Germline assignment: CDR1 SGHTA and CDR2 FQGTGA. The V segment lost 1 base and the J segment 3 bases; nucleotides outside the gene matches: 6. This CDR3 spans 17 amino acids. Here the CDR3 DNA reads TGTGCCAGCAGCTTAAGAGTGGGACAGGGGTCCAATCAGCCCCAGCATTTT. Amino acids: CASSLRVGQGSNQPQHF.

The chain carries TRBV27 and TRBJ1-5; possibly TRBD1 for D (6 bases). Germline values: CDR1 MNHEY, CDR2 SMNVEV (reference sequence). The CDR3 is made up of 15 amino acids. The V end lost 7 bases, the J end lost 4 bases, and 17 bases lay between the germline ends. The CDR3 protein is CASNPGGQGNQPQHF. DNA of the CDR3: TGTGCCAGCAACCCCGGCGGGCAGGGGAATCAGCCCCAGCATTTT.

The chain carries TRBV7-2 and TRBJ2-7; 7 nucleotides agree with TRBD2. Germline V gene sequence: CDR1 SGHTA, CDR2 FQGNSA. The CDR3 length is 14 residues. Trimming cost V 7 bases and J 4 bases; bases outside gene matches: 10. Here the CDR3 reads CASTSREGIYEQYF. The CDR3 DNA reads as TGTGCCAGCACCTCCAGGGAGGGGATTTACGAGCAGTACTTC.

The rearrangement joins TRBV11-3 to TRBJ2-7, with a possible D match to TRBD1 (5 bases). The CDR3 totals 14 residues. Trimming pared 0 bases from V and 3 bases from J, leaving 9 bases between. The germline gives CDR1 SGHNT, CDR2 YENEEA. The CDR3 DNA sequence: TGTGCCAGCAGCTTAGATCGACAGAACTACGAGCAGTACTTC. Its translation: CASSLDRQNYEQYF.

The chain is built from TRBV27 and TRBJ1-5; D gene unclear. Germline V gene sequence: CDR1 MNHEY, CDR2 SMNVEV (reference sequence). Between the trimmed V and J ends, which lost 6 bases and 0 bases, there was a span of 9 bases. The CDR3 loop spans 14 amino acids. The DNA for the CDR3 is TGTGCCAGCAGCGGGTCTAGTAGCAATCAGCCCCAGCATTTT. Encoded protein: CASSGSSSNQPQHF.